This TCR beta chain derives from a study of beta chain features in type 1 diabetes. The investigators reverse transcribed all of the isolated RNA, so they sequenced expressed TCRB transcripts. Mean read depth for naive, central memory and regulatory T cell samples was 3 million to 4.5 million reads. TCRdb's table, derived via immunoSEQ multiplex PCR, lists solely in-frame clones and lacks some. Of 120,000 or so clones listed, 17% are singletons. Findings and limits, study-wide: Shorter TCRB CDR3s, moderately but significantly so, marked every one of the four CD4+ subsets in Type 1 diabetes patients.

Worth noting for this clone: What it binds is unknown.

Deletions cut 1 base from V and 2 bases from J, with 13 bases between. CDR1 and CDR2 (germline): SGHDT, YYEEEE. The CDR3 loop spans 15 amino acids. The V and J genes are TRBV5-6 and TRBJ2-7; possible D gene TRBD1, 6 bases. This receptor was obtained from a man in his late teens or twenties with type 1 diabetes. The sample consisted of central memory CD4+ T cells from blood. The CDR3 reads CASSLTGKRAYEQYF. CDR3 nucleotide sequence: TGTGCCAGCAGCTTGACAGGGAAGAGGGCCTACGAGCAGTACTTC.